A selection of T cell receptor beta chains follows, all from one sample in a study of shared clonotypes between healthy human individuals. Assay: immunoSEQ multiplex PCR; the TCRdb copy retains only in-frame clones and omits some. The sample has about 480,000 clones, about 75% seen once. Sequencing was performed on PBMCs. The source is a woman aged 40 to 50 in good health. Some clones in this sample may be carry-over from other donors' samples. CDR3s include the opening cysteine and the closing phenylalanine or tryptophan. D genes are given only for firm matches. The size entry is marked missing in some rows and otherwise reads once, few, many or a size class.

j_gene | abundance | v_gene | d_gene | CDR3aa | CDR3nt
TRBJ2-7 | . | TRBV28 | . | CASSFGGPYEQYF | TGTGCCAGCAGTTTCGGGGGTCCCTACGAGCAGTACTTC
TRBJ2-1 | . | TRBV6-1 | . | CASSERGAGSSYNEQFF | TGTGCCAGCAGTGAACGGGGGGCTGGGAGCTCCTACAATGAGCAGTTCTTC
TRBJ2-5 | . | TRBV10-3 | . | CAISEAGDRREETQYF | TGTGCCATCAGTGAGGCGGGGGACAGAAGGGAAGAGACCCAGTACTTC
TRBJ1-1 | . | TRBV11-2 | TRBD1 | CASSAGQGFTEAFF | TGTGCCAGCAGCGCGGGACAGGGGTTTACTGAAGCTTTCTTT
TRBJ1-2 | . | TRBV7-9 | TRBD1 | CASSQGAYGYTF | TGTGCCAGCAGCCAGGGGGCCTATGGCTACACCTTC
TRBJ2-7 | . | TRBV10-3 | . | CAISGAEGYEQYF | TGTGCCATCAGTGGGGCAGAAGGCTACGAGCAGTACTTC
TRBJ1-4 | few | TRBV11-2 | TRBD1 | CASSRPGQSNEKLFF | TGTGCCAGCAGCCGTCCGGGACAGTCTAATGAAAAACTGTTTTTT
TRBJ2-1 | . | TRBV6-6 | . | CASSYTTNEQFF | TGTGCCAGCAGTTACACTACCAATGAGCAGTTCTTC
TRBJ1-5 | . | TRBV2 | . | CASSGGNQPQHF | TGTGCCAGCAGCGGGGGGAATCAGCCCCAGCATTTT
TRBJ1-4 | . | TRBV7-2 | . | CASSLRQQQELFF | TGTGCCAGCAGCTTAAGGCAACAGCAAGAACTGTTTTTT
TRBJ1-4 | . | TRBV5-1 | . | CASSLAPGARGKLFF | TGCGCCAGCAGCTTGGCCCCAGGGGCACGGGGAAAACTGTTTTTT
TRBJ1-5 | . | TRBV5-1 | . | CASSQTMTGPQHF | TGCGCCAGCAGCCAGACTATGACAGGGCCCCAGCATTTT
TRBJ2-1 | . | TRBV19 | TRBD2 | CASSTPGLAGEQFF | TGTGCCAGTAGTACTCCGGGACTAGCGGGTGAGCAGTTCTTC
TRBJ2-1 | . | TRBV7-2 | TRBD2 | CASSHPTSGSDEQFF | TGTGCCAGCAGCCACCCGACTAGCGGGAGCGATGAGCAGTTCTTC
TRBJ2-7 | . | TRBV29-1 | . | CSVVVLLARYEQYF | TGCAGCGTTGTAGTCCTTCTAGCGAGGTACGAGCAGTACTTC
TRBJ2-5 | . | TRBV27 | TRBD2 | CASSRLAGLSQETQYF | TGTGCCAGCAGTAGACTAGCGGGACTATCCCAAGAGACCCAGTACTTC
TRBJ1-1 | few | TRBV14 | . | CASSPWEGAFTEAFF | TGTGCCAGCAGCCCCTGGGAAGGGGCCTTCACTGAAGCTTTCTTT
TRBJ2-5 | . | TRBV7-8 | . | CASSSEETQYF | TGTGCCAGCAGCTCCGAGGAGACCCAGTACTTC
TRBJ2-5 | few | TRBV9 | TRBD2 | CASSPTSAQETQYF | TGTGCCAGCAGTCCGACTAGCGCGCAAGAGACCCAGTACTTC
TRBJ2-5 | . | TRBV10-2 | . | CASSTVGSQETQYF | TGCGCCAGCAGCACCGTCGGTTCCCAAGAGACCCAGTACTTC
TRBJ2-1 | few | TRBV28 | . | CASSPGDRDYNEQFF | TGTGCCAGCAGTCCCGGCGACCGGGACTACAATGAGCAGTTCTTC
TRBJ1-1 | few | TRBV9 | . | CASSVASGTEAFF | TGTGCCAGCAGCGTAGCCAGTGGAACTGAAGCTTTCTTT
TRBJ2-3 | . | TRBV5-4 | TRBD2 | CASAGESTDTQYF | TGTGCCAGCGCGGGGGAGAGCACAGATACGCAGTATTTT
TRBJ2-5 | . | TRBV29-1 | . | CSVGWGKETQYF | TGCAGCGTTGGATGGGGGAAAGAGACCCAGTACTTC
TRBJ1-2 | . | TRBV18 | TRBD1 | CASSPTGQDGYTF | TGTGCCAGCTCACCAACGGGACAGGATGGCTACACCTTC
TRBJ2-7 | . | TRBV5-1 | TRBD1 | CASSLKDRSYEQYF | TGCGCCAGCAGCTTAAAGGACAGGAGCTACGAGCAGTACTTC
TRBJ2-7 | . | TRBV5-1 | . | CASSFRGNEQYF | TGCGCCAGCAGCTTCCGGGGAAACGAGCAGTACTTC
TRBJ2-2 | . | TRBV5-5 | . | CASSSSPGNTGELFF | TGTGCCAGCAGCTCTTCTCCGGGCAACACCGGGGAGCTGTTTTTT
TRBJ2-7 | . | TRBV7-2 | . | CASSLRDLGEQYF | TGTGCCAGCAGCTTAAGGGACCTTGGCGAGCAGTACTTC
TRBJ2-3 | . | TRBV28 | TRBD2 | CASSPPRLAGGLPTDTQYF | TGTGCCAGCAGCCCCCCAAGACTAGCGGGAGGCCTCCCCACAGATACGCAGTATTTT
TRBJ2-3 | . | TRBV2 | . | CASSEARADTQYF | TGTGCCAGCAGTGAAGCCCGGGCAGATACGCAGTATTTT
TRBJ2-2 | . | TRBV9 | TRBD1 | CASTRWTGAGELFF | TGTGCCAGCACCCGTTGGACAGGGGCCGGGGAGCTGTTTTTT
TRBJ2-3 | . | TRBV30 | TRBD2 | CAWTSGRGDTQYF | TGTGCCTGGACTAGCGGGAGGGGAGATACGCAGTATTTT
TRBJ1-1 | once | TRBV9 | TRBD1 | CASSGRTGRTEASF | TGTGCCAGCAGCGGAAGGACAGGGCGGACTGAAGCTTCCTTT
TRBJ2-1 | . | TRBV7-9 | . | CASGSPRGRVYNEQFF | TGTGCCAGCGGGTCCCCAAGGGGTCGGGTTTACAATGAGCAGTTCTTC
TRBJ2-5 | . | TRBV11-2 | TRBD2 | CASSPKGLAGQETQYF | TGTGCCAGCAGCCCCAAGGGACTAGCGGGCCAAGAGACCCAGTACTTC
TRBJ2-1 | . | TRBV7-2 | . | CASSYTATPWGYNEQFF | TGTGCCAGCAGCTATACGGCGACGCCCTGGGGTTACAATGAGCAGTTCTTC
TRBJ2-2 | . | TRBV5-1 | TRBD1 | CASLGTGNTGELFF | TGCGCCAGCCTCGGGACAGGGAATACCGGGGAGCTGTTTTTT
TRBJ2-3 | . | TRBV28 | . | CASSFLGDPSTDTQYF | TGTGCCAGCAGTTTTCTCGGCGACCCTAGCACAGATACGCAGTATTTT
TRBJ2-7 | . | TRBV4-3 | . | CASSPGVGTRDEQYF | TGCGCCAGCAGCCCAGGGGTGGGGACTCGTGACGAGCAGTACTTC
TRBJ2-2 | . | TRBV27 | . | CASSAYAGELFF | TGTGCCAGCAGTGCCTACGCCGGGGAGCTGTTTTTT
TRBJ2-7 | . | TRBV18 | . | CASSMGGTEGYEQYF | TGTGCCAGCTCAATGGGCGGGACAGAAGGCTACGAGCAGTACTTC
TRBJ2-7 | . | TRBV28 | TRBD2 | CASKDPSGRSPYEQYF | TGTGCCAGCAAGGATCCCAGCGGGAGGTCCCCCTACGAGCAGTACTTC
TRBJ2-7 | few | TRBV18 | TRBD2 | CASSPPILAGSYEQYF | TGTGCCAGCTCACCACCGATCCTAGCGGGATCCTACGAGCAGTACTTC
TRBJ2-2 | few | TRBV2 | . | CASSDEWGGELFF | TGTGCCAGCAGTGACGAGTGGGGCGGGGAGCTGTTTTTT
TRBJ1-1 | many | TRBV6-1 | . | CASSENPGFTEAFF | TGTGCCAGCAGTGAAAATCCAGGCTTCACTGAAGCTTTCTTT
TRBJ2-4 | . | TRBV12-2 | . | CARSQVPAKNIQYF | TGTGCAAGGTCGCAGGTCCCAGCCAAAAACATTCAGTACTTC
TRBJ2-3 | . | TRBV7-2 | TRBD2 | CASSPGTSGGKQYF | TGTGCCAGCAGCCCCGGGACTAGCGGGGGCAAGCAGTATTTT
TRBJ2-7 | . | TRBV7-8 | TRBD2 | CASSPSSGRPYEQYF | TGTGCCAGCAGCCCCTCTAGCGGGAGGCCCTACGAGCAGTACTTC
TRBJ2-7 | few | TRBV6-1 | . | CASSDRRRSEEQYF | TGTGCCAGCAGTGATAGGAGGAGATCGGAAGAGCAGTACTTC
TRBJ2-3 | . | TRBV7-2 | . | CASSLGRSDTQYF | TGTGCCAGCAGCTTAGGGCGGTCAGATACGCAGTATTTT
TRBJ2-1 | . | TRBV5-1 | . | CASRARPGEYNEQFF | TGCGCCAGCAGGGCACGACCGGGAGAGTACAATGAGCAGTTCTTC
TRBJ1-1 | . | TRBV11-2 | . | CASSLDPGRTQAFF | TGTGCCAGCAGCTTAGATCCGGGGCGGACCCAAGCTTTCTTT